The rows below give T cell receptor beta chains drawn from one sample of a study of identical twins. A single record per CDR3 protein comes from TCRdb applying MiXCR to the 5' RACE reads. Of roughly 690,000 distinct CDR3 sequences in the sample, approximately 21% were seen once. These same records also appear under a second study, on T cells expressing NK-cell markers.

Sequences were obtained from PBMCs. The receptor source for this set is a woman younger than 30 in good health. The CDR3 runs from the conserved cysteine through the conserved F or W. D genes are given only for firm matches. Some rows have no size entry. The others give once, few or many, or a class for an expanded clone.

TRBJ2-7 TRBD2 many TRBV2 15 CASKDPSGPLYEQYF TGTGCCAGCAAAGATCCTAGCGGGCCACTCTACGAGCAGTACTTC
TRBJ1-1 NA NA TRBV12-3/TRBV12-4 15 CASSQGARQNTEAFF TGTGCCAGCAGTCAAGGGGCTAGGCAGAACACTGAAGCTTTCTTT
TRBJ2-1 TRBD2 few TRBV20-1 16 CSARDPTGGLGNEQFF TGCAGTGCTAGAGATCCGACGGGGGGGCTCGGAAATGAGCAGTTCTTC
TRBJ2-3 TRBD2 NA TRBV5-6 18 CASSFRTSGSLGTDTQYF TGTGCCAGCAGCTTCCGAACTAGCGGGAGTTTGGGCACAGATACGCAGTATTTT
TRBJ2-7 NA NA TRBV5-1 13 CASVDRFPYEQYF TGCGCCAGCGTTGACAGGTTCCCCTACGAGCAGTACTTC
TRBJ2-1 TRBD2 many TRBV7-9 16 CASSSTRLAGGSVQFF TGTGCCAGCAGCTCAACTCGACTAGCGGGAGGATCTGTGCAGTTCTTC
TRBJ1-3 NA few TRBV6-1 14 CASYRYGAGNTIYF TGTGCCAGCTACCGGTACGGGGCCGGAAACACCATATATTTT
TRBJ2-3 TRBD1 few TRBV20-1 14 CSARTTGRTDTQYF TGCAGTGCTAGAACGACAGGGCGGACAGATACGCAGTATTTT
TRBJ1-4 NA few TRBV20-1 12 CSARERNEKLFF TGCAGTGCTAGAGAAAGAAATGAAAAACTGTTTTTT
TRBJ2-2 TRBD1 NA TRBV12-3/TRBV12-4 16 CASSFMGQSNTGELFF TGTGCCAGCAGTTTTATGGGACAGTCGAACACCGGGGAGCTGTTTTTT
TRBJ2-5 NA many TRBV20-1 12 CSASRGLETQYF TGCAGTGCTAGTCGGGGCTTGGAGACCCAGTACTTC
TRBJ2-2 TRBD2 many TRBV27 16 CASSDRPYAGAGELFF TGTGCCAGCAGTGACAGACCGTATGCGGGGGCCGGGGAGCTGTTTTTT
TRBJ2-1 NA many TRBV3-1 17 CASSQEGRQGLANEQFF TGTGCCAGCAGCCAAGAAGGCCGTCAGGGGTTGGCCAATGAGCAGTTCTTC
TRBJ2-1 TRBD1 NA TRBV20-1 13 CSALDRGLNEQFF TGCAGTGCTCTCGACAGGGGCCTTAATGAGCAGTTCTTC
TRBJ2-5 TRBD1 NA TRBV20-1 13 CSARTGTQETQYF TGCAGTGCTAGGACAGGGACCCAAGAGACCCAGTACTTC
TRBJ1-5 NA many TRBV4-2 16 CASSQDSPREDQPQHF TGTGCCAGCAGCCAAGATTCTCCCAGGGAGGATCAGCCCCAGCATTTT
TRBJ1-6 NA NA TRBV7-2 12 CASSLLRGPLHF TGTGCCAGCAGCTTACTTAGGGGACCCCTCCACTTT
TRBJ2-5 NA NA TRBV7-9 13 CASTKGGVETQYF TGTGCCAGCACTAAGGGAGGCGTAGAGACCCAGTACTTC
TRBJ2-3 TRBD1 NA TRBV5-1 15 CASSLLGQGTDTQYF TGCGCCAGCAGCTTGCTAGGACAGGGAACAGATACGCAGTATTTT
TRBJ2-5 TRBD2 NA TRBV20-1 17 CCARITGLRTSGETQYF TGCTGTGCTAGAATAACCGGTCTCAGGACTAGCGGAGAGACCCAGTACTTC